Described below is a single T cell receptor beta chain sequence and its context. Its antigen is currently unknown. Per the germline V gene, CDR1 is SNHLY and CDR2 is FYNNEI. V gave up 3 bases and J gave up 10 bases, with 16 bases separating them. This CDR3 contains 14 residues. With a J-beta primer mix and a sample-barcoded 5' primer, a second PCR ran 7 to 11 cycles. Unique molecular identifiers of 12 random nucleotides labeled each cDNA. TCRdb fed the 5' RACE reads into MiXCR, producing one record per CDR3 protein. Here the sample spans about 680,000 distinct CDR3 sequences, 49% being singletons. The record originates from a study of blood T cells in healthy people across ages. Regarding the study as a whole: Considered underestimates were the diversity estimates obtained from one million T cells. TCR beta diversity, measured per million T cells, fell in a roughly linear way with age. The study found more naive CD4+ cells and higher diversity in long-lived than aged donors.

This sequence joins TRBV2 and TRBJ2-1, with D perhaps matching TRBD2 (6 bases). This TCR derives from a woman aged 55-70 years in good health. The specimen was blood. The CDR3 loop reads CASSDQRAVAEQFF. The DNA for the CDR3 is TGTGCCAGCAGTGACCAGCGGGCGGTGGCGGAGCAGTTCTTC.